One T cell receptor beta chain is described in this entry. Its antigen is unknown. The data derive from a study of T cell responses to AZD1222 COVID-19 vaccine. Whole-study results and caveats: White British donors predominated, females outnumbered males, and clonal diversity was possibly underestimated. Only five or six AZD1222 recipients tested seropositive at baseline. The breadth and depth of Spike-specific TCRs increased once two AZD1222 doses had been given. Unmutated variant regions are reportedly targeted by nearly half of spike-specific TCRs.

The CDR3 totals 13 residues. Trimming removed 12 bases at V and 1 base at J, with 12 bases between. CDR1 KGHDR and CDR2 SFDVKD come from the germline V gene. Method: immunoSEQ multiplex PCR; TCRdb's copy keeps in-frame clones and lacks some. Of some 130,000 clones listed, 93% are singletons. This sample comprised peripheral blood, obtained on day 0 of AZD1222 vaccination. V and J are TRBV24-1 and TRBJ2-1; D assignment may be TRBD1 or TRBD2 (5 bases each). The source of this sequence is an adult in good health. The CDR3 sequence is CAVGDGSYNEQFF. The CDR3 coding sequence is TGTGCCGTCGGGGACGGGTCCTACAATGAGCAGTTCTTC.